Listed below are T cell receptor beta chains from one sample, sequenced in a study of neoadjuvant anti-PD-1 for oral cavity cancer. Clones were read by immunoSEQ multiplex PCR, and TCRdb kept only the in-frame ones, dropping some. In the table there are about 6,900 clones, about 69% of which are singletons. Sample: PBMCs, taken before nivolumab (anti-PD-1) treatment. The receptor set was obtained from a person between 35 and 79 years old with oral cavity squamous cell carcinoma. Both conserved end residues are part of each CDR3. A D gene is named only where the DNA matches it firmly. The listing skips clone size in some rows; elsewhere it reads once, few, many or a size class.

J,size,D,V,DNA,CDR3
TRBJ2-1,.,.,TRBV10-2,TGCGCCAGCAGTGAGACGGATTACAATGAGCAGTTCTTC,CASSETDYNEQFF
TRBJ2-4,large,.,TRBV9,TGTGCCAGCAGCGTAGAGGGGGGAGTAGCCAAAAACATTCAGTACTTC,CASSVEGGVAKNIQYF
TRBJ1-4,.,.,TRBV28,TGTGCCAGGTTGGACAGACTTAATGAAAAACTGTTTTTT,CARLDRLNEKLFF
TRBJ2-1,.,.,TRBV5-1,TGCGCCAGCAGCTTGGAGGCCAGGGGCCGCAATGAGCAGTTCTTC,CASSLEARGRNEQFF
TRBJ1-5,.,.,TRBV5-1,TGCGCCAGCAGCTTAGACAGTAATCAGCCCCAGCATTTT,CASSLDSNQPQHF
TRBJ2-7,.,.,TRBV5-1,TGCGCCAGCAGTCGGAGACAGGAGGGCGAGCAGTACTTC,CASSRRQEGEQYF
TRBJ1-1,.,.,TRBV7-3,TGTGCCAGCAGCCAAGACAGGATCTCAAACACTGAAGCTTTCTTT,CASSQDRISNTEAFF
TRBJ2-7,.,.,TRBV5-1,TGCGCCAGCGGCGGGCAGGGCGACTCCTACGAGCAGTACTTC,CASGGQGDSYEQYF
TRBJ2-2,.,TRBD2,TRBV6-6,TGTGCCAGCAGTTATCTAGCGGTGAACACCGGGGAGCTGTTTTTT,CASSYLAVNTGELFF
TRBJ2-3,.,.,TRBV7-9,TGTGCCAGCAGCTTTTTCCTTTCTCACTCCGCCGGCACAGATACGCAGTATTTT,CASSFFLSHSAGTDTQYF
TRBJ1-1,.,TRBD1,TRBV12-5,TGTGCTAGTGGTTGGTCCCCAGGGGGGGAAGCTTTCTTT,CASGWSPGGEAFF
TRBJ2-2,once,TRBD2,TRBV7-6,TGTGCCAGCAGCTTGCCTAGCGGGGGGTTGAACACCGGGGAGCTGTTTTTT,CASSLPSGGLNTGELFF
TRBJ1-1,.,.,TRBV4-1,TGCGCCAGCAGCCAAGATGGTCCGTTGAAAGCTTTCTTT,CASSQDGPLKAFF
TRBJ2-4,once,TRBD2,TRBV15,TGTGCCACCAGCAGATTTTCGGGGGGGCGCGGAAACATTCAGTACTTC,CATSRFSGGRGNIQYF
TRBJ2-5,few,.,TRBV9,TGTGCCAGCAGCGCCTACGGACAGACAGCAGAGACCCAGTACTTC,CASSAYGQTAETQYF
TRBJ1-2,.,.,TRBV5-1,TGCGCCAGCAGGCCGACAGCAAACTATGGCTACACCTTC,CASRPTANYGYTF
TRBJ1-3,.,.,TRBV5-4,TGTGCCAGCAGCCCTGGGTCGGTTCCCGGGGGAAACACCATATATTTT,CASSPGSVPGGNTIYF
TRBJ1-1,.,.,TRBV4-1,TGCGCCAGCAGCCAAGCAGGCACTGAAGCTTTCTTT,CASSQAGTEAFF
TRBJ1-2,.,.,TRBV5-6,TGTGCCAGCAGCTTGGCTAACGGAGATGGCTACACCTTC,CASSLANGDGYTF
TRBJ1-2,.,TRBD1,TRBV10-3,TGTGCCACCAGGGGGGGAGAAGGCTACACCTTC,CATRGGEGYTF
TRBJ2-7,.,TRBD1,TRBV5-7,TGTGCCAGCAGCAAGACAGGGGGGACCCACGAGCAGTACTTC,CASSKTGGTHEQYF
TRBJ1-4,.,.,TRBV2,TGTGCCAGCAGTGGCGAAGGGGGGACCGAAAAACTGTTTTTT,CASSGEGGTEKLFF
TRBJ2-7,.,.,TRBV28,TGTGCCAGCAGTCTCAGCCACTACGAGCAGTACTTC,CASSLSHYEQYF
TRBJ1-1,.,.,TRBV6-1,TGTGCCAGCAGACCGGGACGGGCGAACACTGAAGCTTTCTTT,CASRPGRANTEAFF
TRBJ2-7,.,TRBD1,TRBV4-1,TGCGCCAGCAGCCAAGATGGTGCGGGACAGGGTCTTTACGAGCAGTACTTC,CASSQDGAGQGLYEQYF
TRBJ2-1,.,.,TRBV5-6,TGTGCCAGCAGCTTAACCGGGTCAACGATAAATGAGCAGTTCTTC,CASSLTGSTINEQFF
TRBJ1-2,.,.,TRBV6-6,TGTGCCAGCTACCAAGGGAACTATGGCTACACCTTC,CASYQGNYGYTF
TRBJ2-3,once,.,TRBV30,TGTGCCTGGAGCTCAGGGTTGAGCACAGATACGCAGTATTTT,CAWSSGLSTDTQYF
TRBJ2-4,.,TRBD1,TRBV15,TGTGCCACCAGCAGAGACCAAGACAGGGGTTTAGACATTCAGTACTTC,CATSRDQDRGLDIQYF
TRBJ1-1,few,.,TRBV5-6,TGTGCCAGCAACGTGGGAACTCGTGATACTGAAGCTTTCTTT,CASNVGTRDTEAFF
TRBJ2-3,.,TRBD2,TRBV29-1,TGCAGCGTTGAGCTAGCGGGGGGGCAAACGCAGTATTTT,CSVELAGGQTQYF
TRBJ2-6,.,.,TRBV5-1,TGCGCCAGCAGCTTGGCTGGGGCCAACGTCCTGACTTTC,CASSLAGANVLTF
TRBJ1-6,few,TRBD1,TRBV5-8,TGTGCCAGCAGCTGGGGGGGCAGGGGGCCGAATTCACCCCTCCACTTT,CASSWGGRGPNSPLHF
TRBJ2-3,.,.,TRBV4-1,TGCGCCAGCAGTCCCGACGAGATAAGGACCAGACCCAGTGGTACGCAGTATTTT,CASSPDEIRTRPSGTQYF
TRBJ2-7,.,TRBD1,TRBV28,TGTGCCAGCAGTTTAAGAGGGACAGAGAGCTACGAGCAGTACTTC,CASSLRGTESYEQYF
TRBJ1-1,.,.,TRBV4-3,TGCGCCAGCAGCCAAGATCCCCTGCGTACGAACACTGAAGCTTTCTTT,CASSQDPLRTNTEAFF
TRBJ1-4,.,TRBD1,TRBV5-6,TGTGCCAGCAGCCAGCGGGGACAGCGTAATGAAAAACTGTTTTTT,CASSQRGQRNEKLFF
TRBJ1-6,.,.,TRBV5-8,TGTGCCAGCAGACACGGGTCCCTAAATTCACCCCTCCACTTT,CASRHGSLNSPLHF
TRBJ1-2,.,TRBD1,TRBV6-1,TGTGCCAGCAGTTGGACAGGGGACAACTATGGCTACACCTTC,CASSWTGDNYGYTF
TRBJ1-2,few,.,TRBV28,TGTGCCAGCAGTTTAACATTTCCCGGCTACACCTTC,CASSLTFPGYTF
TRBJ1-4,.,.,TRBV4-3,TGCGCCAGCAGCCGCGACAGATTCAATGAAAAACTGTTTTTT,CASSRDRFNEKLFF